The TCR beta chain described here comes from a study of T cells in Graves' hyperthyroidism and ophthalmopathy. Turning to the study itself: Blood was drawn when the patient was first diagnosed and still untreated.

Study results and caveats: Among thyroid clonotypes expanded above 0.001, most also appeared in blood.

Researchers amplified the TCR beta CDR3 regions from RNA transcripts. First-round RT-PCR targeting the TCR CDR3 was performed with the HTBI primer set. TCRdb itself ran the multiplex PCR reads through MiXCR, one entry per CDR3 protein. The table includes a few hundred thousand distinct CDR3 sequences, more than 15% detected once. In regard to this clonotype: Its antigen is undetermined.

The CDR3 totals 15 residues. The germline gives CDR1 MNHEY, CDR2 SVGEGT. The V end lost 5 bases, the J end lost 0 bases, and 11 bases lay between the germline ends. This sequence was found in a woman aged 40 to 50 with Graves' ophthalmopathy. The sequenced sample was blood. The V and J genes are TRBV6-2 or TRBV6-3 and TRBJ1-3; tentatively, D is TRBD1 (5 bases). This CDR3 reads CASSDQGNSGNTIYF. CDR3 coding DNA: TGTGCCAGCAGTGACCAGGGAAACTCTGGAAACACCATATATTTT.